This T cell receptor beta chain derives from a study of T cell responses to AZD1222 COVID-19 vaccine. Study-wide findings and caveats: In a largely white British group with more females than males, clonal diversity was possibly underestimated. Spike-specific TCR breadth and depth went up after people got two AZD1222 doses. Reportedly, nearly half of unique spike TCRs recognized epitopes outside B.1.351/B.1.1.7 mutations.

Produced via immunoSEQ multiplex PCR; TCRdb's table is partial and in-frame only. The sample contains about 120,000 clones, about 90% of which appear only once. V dropped 3 bases and J dropped 2; count of bases not matched to a gene: 1. Germline CDR1 and CDR2: SGHAT and FQDESV (reference sequence). There are 15 residues in the CDR3. For this clone: The target antigen is unknown.

The specimen was peripheral blood, collected on day 0 of AZD1222 vaccination. This chain uses TRBV11-1 with TRBJ2-3, with TRBD1 matching over 11 bases. This TCR derives from an adult in good health. The CDR3 coding sequence is TGTGCCAGCAGCTTGGACAGGGGGCCCACAGATACGCAGTATTTT. Protein: CASSLDRGPTDTQYF.